This TCR beta chain was sequenced for a study of cytomegalovirus exposure and HLA in healthy donors. Study-wide background: The early release's HLA-typed donors yielded tens of millions of unique TCRs.

The CDR3 totals 16 residues. From germline, CDR1 is SGHVS and CDR2 FNYEAQ. Deletions cut 5 bases from V and 3 bases from J, with 17 bases between. Comment on this clone: Its matching antigen is unknown.

The PCR made use of 60 Vbeta and 13 Jbeta primers. How the authors handled the data: Unique TCR beta chains numbered about 72 million in a later analysis, with around 10 million shared. Using immunoSEQ multiplex PCR, the repertoire was profiled, and TCRdb retains in-frame clones only, with some absent. V, J and clone size were drawn from that table, and D and trimming were deduced from the DNA. The data contain fewer than 200,000 clones, around 75% of them singletons. Study observations and caveats: Using the classifier, cytomegalovirus status was reportedly diagnosed with high specificity and sensitivity.

The sequenced sample consisted of PBMCs. The sequence was obtained from a woman between 45 and 65 years old in good health and CMV-seropositive. The rearrangement uses TRBV7-6 and TRBJ1-3; unclear D gene. The CDR3 coding sequence is TGTGCCAGCAGCATCGCCCCCCCGACGGGTGGAAACACCATATATTTT. This codes for CASSIAPPTGGNTIYF.